This TCR beta chain derives from a study of beta chain features in type 1 diabetes. In the study overall: All samples together contributed 107,917,701 sorted cells for examination. Findings and limits, study-wide: TCRB CDR3 length was moderately but significantly reduced in all four CD4+ subsets of Type 1 diabetes patients.

Expressed TCRB transcripts were sequenced, since all the RNA that had been isolated was reverse transcribed. Method: immunoSEQ multiplex PCR; TCRdb's copy keeps in-frame clones and lacks some. The table records around 600,000 clones, around an eighth of them present only once. Unmatched junction bases numbered 3, after V lost 5 bases and J lost 7 bases. The CDR3 sequence is 13 residues long. Looked up from germline, CDR1 is SGHNT and CDR2 is YENEEA. For this clone: Its antigen remains unknown.

This chain uses TRBV11-3 with TRBJ2-1; 9 nucleotides match TRBD1. This TCR was recovered from a man aged 30 to 39 with type 1 diabetes. The sequencing sample was made of naive CD4+ T cells from blood. The CDR3 loop reads CASSPGQGNEQFF. The CDR3 region has the DNA TGTGCCAGCAGCCCCGGACAGGGGAATGAGCAGTTCTTC.